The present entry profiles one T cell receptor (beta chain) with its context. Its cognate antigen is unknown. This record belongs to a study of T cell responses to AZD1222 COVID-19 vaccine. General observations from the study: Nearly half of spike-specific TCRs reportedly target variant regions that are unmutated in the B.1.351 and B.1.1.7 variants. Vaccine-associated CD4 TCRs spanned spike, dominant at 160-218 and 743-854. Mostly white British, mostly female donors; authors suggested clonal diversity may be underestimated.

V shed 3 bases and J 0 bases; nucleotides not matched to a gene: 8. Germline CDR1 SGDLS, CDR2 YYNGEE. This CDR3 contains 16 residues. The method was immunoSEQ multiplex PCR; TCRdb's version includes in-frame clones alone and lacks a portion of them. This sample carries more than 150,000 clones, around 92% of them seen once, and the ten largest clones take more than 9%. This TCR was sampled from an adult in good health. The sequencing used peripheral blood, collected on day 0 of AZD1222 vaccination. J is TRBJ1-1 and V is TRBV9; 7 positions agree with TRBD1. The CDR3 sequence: CASSEGTARMNTEAFF. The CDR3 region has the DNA TGTGCCAGCAGCGAAGGGACAGCTCGGATGAACACTGAAGCTTTCTTT.